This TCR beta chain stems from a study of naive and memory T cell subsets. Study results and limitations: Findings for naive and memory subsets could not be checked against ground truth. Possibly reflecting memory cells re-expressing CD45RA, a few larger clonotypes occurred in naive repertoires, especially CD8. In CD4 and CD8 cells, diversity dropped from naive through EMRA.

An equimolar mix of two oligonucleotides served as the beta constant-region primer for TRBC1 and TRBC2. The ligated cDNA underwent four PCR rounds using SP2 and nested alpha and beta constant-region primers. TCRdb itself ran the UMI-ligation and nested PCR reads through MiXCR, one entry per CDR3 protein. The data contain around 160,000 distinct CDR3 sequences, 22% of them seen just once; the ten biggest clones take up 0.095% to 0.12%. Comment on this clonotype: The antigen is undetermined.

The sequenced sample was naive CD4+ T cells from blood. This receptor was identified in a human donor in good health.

The CDR3 DNA is TGTGCCAGCAGCCCGGGGTTAGGCGGTAATGAGCAGTTCTTC. It specifies CASSPGLGGNEQFF. The V call is TRBV9, the J call TRBJ2-1; perhaps TRBD2 as D (5 bases). The CDR3 contains 14 residues. Trimming took off 4 bases at V and 7 bases at J, with 15 bases between the two ends. Germline-derived CDR1 and CDR2 are SGDLS and YYNGEE.